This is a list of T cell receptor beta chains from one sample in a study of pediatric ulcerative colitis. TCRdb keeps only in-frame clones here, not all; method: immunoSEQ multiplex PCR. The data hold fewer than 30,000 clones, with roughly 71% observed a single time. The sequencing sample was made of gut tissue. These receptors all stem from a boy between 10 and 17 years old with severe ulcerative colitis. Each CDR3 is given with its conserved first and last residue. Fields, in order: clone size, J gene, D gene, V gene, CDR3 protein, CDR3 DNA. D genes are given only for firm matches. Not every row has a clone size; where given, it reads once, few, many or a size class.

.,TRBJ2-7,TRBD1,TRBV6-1,CASHGQEGEQYF,TGTGCCAGCCACGGACAGGAAGGTGAGCAGTACTTC
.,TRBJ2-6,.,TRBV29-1,CSVTGTTGANVLTF,TGCAGCGTTACAGGGACGACCGGGGCCAACGTCCTGACTTTC
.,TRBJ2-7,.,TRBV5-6,CASSLGETGEQYF,TGTGCCAGCAGCTTGGGGGAAACTGGGGAGCAGTACTTC
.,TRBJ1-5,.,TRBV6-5,CASREEKSQPQHF,TGTGCCAGCAGGGAAGAAAAAAGTCAGCCCCAGCATTTT
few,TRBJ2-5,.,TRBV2,CASSERVGGETQYF,TGTGCCAGCAGTGAGCGTGTTGGCGGGGAGACCCAGTACTTC
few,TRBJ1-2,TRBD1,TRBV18,CASSPQGQPYGYTF,TGTGCCAGCTCACCACAGGGACAGCCCTATGGCTACACCTTC
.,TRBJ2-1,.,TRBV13,CASSHTRSSYNEQFF,TGTGCCAGCAGTCACACACGGAGCTCCTACAATGAGCAGTTCTTC
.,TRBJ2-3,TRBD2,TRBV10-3,CAISELAADTQYF,TGTGCCATCAGTGAGCTAGCGGCAGATACGCAGTATTTT
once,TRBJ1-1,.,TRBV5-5,CASSLGGSLVEAFF,TGTGCCAGCAGCTTAGGAGGGTCCCTAGTTGAAGCTTTCTTT
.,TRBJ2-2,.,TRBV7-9,CASSSSLGRSGELFF,TGTGCCAGCAGCTCATCATTAGGGAGGTCCGGGGAGCTGTTTTTT
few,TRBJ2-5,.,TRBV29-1,CSVSTGETQYF,TGCAGCGTTTCGACCGGAGAGACCCAGTACTTC
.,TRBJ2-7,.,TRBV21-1,CASSKSGAGEQYF,TGTGCCAGCAGCAAAAGTGGGGCTGGGGAGCAGTACTTC
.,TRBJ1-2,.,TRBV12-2,CASRLKGRVKGSYTF,TGTGCAAGTCGCTTAAAGGGCAGGGTGAAGGGGAGCTACACCTTC
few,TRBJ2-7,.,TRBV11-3,CASSLDNSYEQYF,TGTGCCAGCAGCTTAGACAACTCCTACGAGCAGTACTTC
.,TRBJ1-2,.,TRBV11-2,CASSLGTSGPGGYTF,TGTGCCAGCAGCCTCGGGACCTCCGGGCCCGGCGGCTACACCTTC
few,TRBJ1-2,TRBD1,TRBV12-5,CASGLETGTHGYTF,TGTGCTAGTGGTTTGGAGACAGGGACTCATGGCTACACCTTC
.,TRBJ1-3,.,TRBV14,CASSRKGGAKGNTIYF,TGTGCCAGCAGCCGGAAGGGGGGGGCGAAAGGAAACACCATATATTTT
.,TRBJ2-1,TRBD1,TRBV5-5,CASSLHGVGQGADEQFF,TGTGCCAGCAGCCTACATGGAGTGGGACAGGGGGCCGATGAGCAGTTCTTC
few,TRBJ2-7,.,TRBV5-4,CASTARRGSYEQYF,TGTGCCAGCACCGCCCGGAGGGGCTCCTACGAGCAGTACTTC
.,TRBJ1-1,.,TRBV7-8,CASSFIKGGTEAFF,TGTGCCAGCAGCTTCATTAAGGGCGGCACTGAAGCTTTCTTT
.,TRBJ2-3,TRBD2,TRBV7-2,CASSSPGGGVFSTDTQYF,TGTGCCAGCAGCTCCCCGGGAGGGGGAGTTTTTAGCACAGATACGCAGTATTTT
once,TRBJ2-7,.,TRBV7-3,CASSPQPGLSTYEQYF,TGTGCCAGCAGCCCGCAGCCGGGACTTTCCACCTACGAGCAGTACTTC
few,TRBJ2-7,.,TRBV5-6,CASSGTYEQYF,TGTGCCAGCAGCGGAACCTACGAGCAGTACTTC
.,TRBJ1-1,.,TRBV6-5,CASSPQRMSTEAFF,TGTGCCAGCAGCCCCCAAAGAATGTCCACTGAAGCTTTCTTT
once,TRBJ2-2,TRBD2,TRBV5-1,CASSESGSTGELFF,TGCGCCAGCAGTGAGAGCGGGAGCACCGGGGAGCTGTTTTTT